The clone carrying this TCR beta chain was seen a few times. Primers used in a second PCR of about 7 to 12 cycles were a sample-barcoded 5' primer and a J-beta primer mix. MiXCR, run by TCRdb on the 5' RACE reads, gives a single entry per CDR3 protein. In the table there are around 970,000 distinct CDR3 sequences, just over 50% of which are singletons. The data originate from a study of blood T cells in healthy people across ages. This CDR3 comprises 18 residues. Germline CDR1 SQVTM, CDR2 ANQGSEA. Trimming took 5 bases from V and 7 from J, leaving 32 bases between them. Sequences were obtained from blood. This sequence originates from an older woman in good health. The V gene is TRBV29-1, the J gene TRBJ2-5, with TRBD1 as a possible D gene (6 bases). The CDR3 DNA sequence: TGCAGCGTTCGGCCTGAGGAAACAGGTTGGGTCGCACAGGGGACCCAGTACTTC. As protein: CSVRPEETGWVAQGTQYF.